A selection of T cell receptor beta chains follows, all from one sample in a study of T cells in Graves' hyperthyroidism and ophthalmopathy. TCRdb fed the multiplex PCR reads into MiXCR, producing one record per CDR3 protein. The sample shows some 250,000 distinct CDR3 sequences, about 15% of them seen only once. The specimen was blood. The receptors come from a woman between 40 and 55 years old with Graves' hyperthyroidism that later progressed to Graves' ophthalmopathy. The CDR3 runs from the conserved cysteine through the conserved F or W. Each record gives: J gene, clone size, V gene, D gene, CDR3 protein, CDR3 DNA. The D gene is left open where the match is weak. A row's size may be missing; if present it is once, few, many or a size class.

J: TRBJ2-1
size: NA
V: TRBV5-1
D: NA
CDR3: CASSLAQQRTIYNEQFF
DNA: TGCGCCAGCAGCTTGGCACAGCAAAGGACTATCTACAATGAGCAGTTCTTC

J: TRBJ2-5
size: many
V: TRBV2
D: NA
CDR3: CASSDGGGLETQYF
DNA: TGTGCCAGCAGTGATGGAGGGGGCCTGGAGACCCAGTACTTC

J: TRBJ2-7
size: many
V: TRBV10-2
D: NA
CDR3: CASSAGARRGGQYF
DNA: TGCGCCAGCAGTGCAGGGGCCCGCCGAGGGGGGCAGTACTTC

J: TRBJ2-2
size: many
V: TRBV5-6
D: TRBD2
CDR3: CASSAWLAGVAGELFF
DNA: TGTGCCAGCAGCGCCTGGCTAGCGGGAGTAGCCGGGGAGCTGTTTTTT

J: TRBJ2-2
size: NA
V: TRBV7-2
D: NA
CDR3: CASSLQEYANTGELFF
DNA: TGTGCCAGCAGCTTACAGGAGTACGCGAACACCGGGGAGCTGTTTTTT

J: TRBJ2-7
size: NA
V: TRBV4-1
D: NA
CDR3: CASSQEPGSYEQYF
DNA: TGCGCCAGCAGCCAGGAACCAGGGTCCTACGAGCAGTACTTC

J: TRBJ2-3
size: NA
V: TRBV7-9
D: TRBD2
CDR3: CASSPPPTSGRSDTQYF
DNA: TGTGCCAGCAGCCCTCCCCCGACTAGCGGGAGGTCAGATACGCAGTATTTT

J: TRBJ2-3
size: many
V: TRBV13
D: NA
CDR3: CASSLRWDTQYF
DNA: TGTGCCAGCAGTTTACGATGGGATACGCAGTATTTT

J: TRBJ2-1
size: NA
V: TRBV7-3
D: TRBD1
CDR3: CASSPGTGKGYNEQFF
DNA: TGTGCCAGCAGCCCCGGGACAGGGAAGGGTTATAATGAGCAGTTCTTC

J: TRBJ1-1
size: many
V: TRBV28
D: NA
CDR3: CASSPDMNTEAFF
DNA: TGTGCCAGCAGTCCCGACATGAACACTGAAGCTTTCTTT

J: TRBJ2-3
size: many
V: TRBV20-1
D: TRBD1
CDR3: CSARVRGGQGRRGSADTQYF
DNA: TGCAGTGCTAGGGTCCGTGGGGGACAGGGGCGCCGGGGAAGTGCAGATACGCAGTATTTT

J: TRBJ1-1
size: many
V: TRBV7-9
D: NA
CDR3: CASSLFVSGVNTEAFF
DNA: TGTGCCAGCAGCTTATTTGTATCCGGCGTGAACACTGAAGCTTTCTTT

J: TRBJ2-7
size: few
V: TRBV20-1
D: TRBD1
CDR3: CSASLGQGAYEQYF
DNA: TGCAGTGCTAGTTTGGGACAGGGGGCGTACGAGCAGTACTTC

J: TRBJ1-5
size: many
V: TRBV19
D: NA
CDR3: CASSAGGGLQPQHF
DNA: TGTGCCAGTAGCGCTGGGGGGGGGCTTCAGCCCCAGCATTTT

J: TRBJ1-5
size: many
V: TRBV27
D: NA
CDR3: CASSSLVHSNQPQHF
DNA: TGTGCCAGCAGTTCCCTCGTCCATAGCAATCAGCCCCAGCATTTT

J: TRBJ1-1
size: many
V: TRBV6-1
D: NA
CDR3: CASSEGSSWALRAFF
DNA: TGTGCCAGCAGTGAGGGTTCTTCGTGGGCCCTTAGAGCTTTCTTT

J: TRBJ2-3
size: few
V: TRBV20-1
D: TRBD2
CDR3: CSPGLAGSTDTQYF
DNA: TGCAGCCCGGGACTAGCGGGAAGCACAGATACGCAGTATTTT

J: TRBJ1-1
size: few
V: TRBV5-5
D: NA
CDR3: CASSLRPDYLAFF
DNA: TGTGCCAGCAGCTTGCGGCCAGACTACTTGGCTTTCTTT

J: TRBJ2-7
size: many
V: TRBV12-3/TRBV12-4
D: NA
CDR3: CASSLLNTPYEQYF
DNA: TGTGCCAGCAGTTTATTAAACACCCCCTACGAGCAGTACTTC

J: TRBJ2-1
size: NA
V: TRBV15
D: TRBD2
CDR3: CATSRGLAGGYNEQFF
DNA: TGTGCCACCAGCAGAGGACTAGCGGGAGGGTACAATGAGCAGTTCTTC

J: TRBJ2-7
size: many
V: TRBV7-6
D: TRBD1
CDR3: CASSLGPGQGSSYEQYF
DNA: TGTGCCAGCAGCTTAGGACCGGGACAGGGGAGCTCCTACGAGCAGTACTTC

J: TRBJ2-1
size: NA
V: TRBV12-3/TRBV12-4
D: TRBD2
CDR3: CASSLKLAGGLPSSYNEQFF
DNA: TGTGCCAGCTCACTGAAACTAGCGGGAGGCCTACCTAGCTCCTACAATGAGCAGTTCTTC

J: TRBJ1-4
size: many
V: TRBV5-5
D: NA
CDR3: CASSFSSEKLFF
DNA: TGTGCCAGCAGCTTCAGCAGTGAAAAACTGTTTTTT

J: TRBJ2-1
size: NA
V: TRBV6-4
D: TRBD2
CDR3: CASSDRAGGFYNEQFF
DNA: TGTGCCAGCAGTGACCGAGCGGGAGGGTTCTACAATGAGCAGTTCTTC

J: TRBJ1-4
size: few
V: TRBV4-1
D: NA
CDR3: CASSQVQGRNEKLFF
DNA: TGCGCCAGCAGCCAGGTACAGGGAAGGAATGAAAAACTGTTTTTT

J: TRBJ2-1
size: once
V: TRBV5-1
D: NA
CDR3: CASSRVSSSPYNEQFF
DNA: TGCGCCAGCAGCAGGGTTTCGTCCTCTCCCTACAATGAGCAGTTCTTC

J: TRBJ2-7
size: many
V: TRBV6-5
D: NA
CDR3: CASSYTAATPYEQYF
DNA: TGTGCCAGCAGTTATACGGCAGCTACACCCTACGAGCAGTACTTC

J: TRBJ2-5
size: many
V: TRBV11-2
D: NA
CDR3: CASSTPTARETQYF
DNA: TGTGCCAGCAGCACGCCGACGGCCCGGGAGACCCAGTACTTC

J: TRBJ2-1
size: many
V: TRBV28
D: NA
CDR3: CASRLGGWPSYNEQFF
DNA: TGTGCCAGCAGGCTAGGGGGATGGCCCTCGTACAATGAGCAGTTCTTC

J: TRBJ1-2
size: many
V: TRBV14
D: NA
CDR3: CASSQEAYGNYGYTF
DNA: TGTGCCAGCAGCCAAGAAGCCTACGGCAACTATGGCTACACCTTC

J: TRBJ2-7
size: many
V: TRBV28
D: NA
CDR3: CASSLGAQQYF
DNA: TGTGCCAGCAGTTTGGGGGCTCAGCAGTACTTC

J: TRBJ2-7
size: NA
V: TRBV2
D: NA
CDR3: CAQGGASYEQYF
DNA: TGTGCACAGGGCGGGGCATCCTACGAGCAGTACTTC

J: TRBJ2-7
size: many
V: TRBV12-3/TRBV12-4
D: NA
CDR3: CASTSGPGEQYF
DNA: TGTGCCAGCACCTCAGGACCCGGCGAGCAGTACTTC

J: TRBJ2-1
size: many
V: TRBV11-2
D: TRBD1
CDR3: CASSRLGTGILEQFF
DNA: TGTGCCAGCAGCCGACTCGGGACAGGCATCCTTGAGCAGTTCTTC

J: TRBJ1-5
size: many
V: TRBV28
D: TRBD1
CDR3: CASTLGDRGHQPQHF
DNA: TGTGCCAGCACCTTAGGGGACAGGGGTCATCAGCCCCAGCATTTT

J: TRBJ2-2
size: NA
V: TRBV27
D: NA
CDR3: CASSPLPNIGELFF
DNA: TGTGCCAGCAGTCCATTACCCAACATCGGGGAGCTGTTTTTT

J: TRBJ2-7
size: many
V: TRBV6-1
D: NA
CDR3: CASSERSGYEQYF
DNA: TGTGCCAGCAGTGAACGTAGCGGCTACGAGCAGTACTTC

J: TRBJ2-7
size: many
V: TRBV20-1
D: NA
CDR3: CSAFRLEDLEEQYF
DNA: TGCAGTGCTTTCCGACTAGAGGACTTGGAGGAGCAGTACTTC

J: TRBJ1-1
size: many
V: TRBV18
D: NA
CDR3: CASSEYLNTEAFF
DNA: TGTGCCAGCTCAGAGTACCTGAACACTGAAGCTTTCTTT

J: TRBJ2-2
size: many
V: TRBV11-2
D: TRBD2
CDR3: CASTQRASGRMDTGELFF
DNA: TGTGCCAGCACCCAGAGGGCTAGCGGGAGGATGGACACCGGGGAGCTGTTTTTT

J: TRBJ2-1
size: many
V: TRBV27
D: TRBD2
CDR3: CASSYGLAAHNEQFF
DNA: TGTGCCAGCAGCTATGGACTAGCGGCTCACAATGAGCAGTTCTTC

J: TRBJ2-7
size: many
V: TRBV15
D: TRBD2
CDR3: CATSSDPGTSGYEQYF
DNA: TGTGCCACCAGCAGTGACCCCGGGACTAGCGGCTACGAGCAGTACTTC

J: TRBJ2-2
size: few
V: TRBV7-3
D: TRBD2
CDR3: CASSVTSPLAGTTGELFF
DNA: TGTGCCAGCAGCGTTACTTCCCCACTAGCGGGAACGACCGGGGAGCTGTTTTTT

J: TRBJ1-1
size: many
V: TRBV15
D: NA
CDR3: CATSRDWAGWTEAFF
DNA: TGTGCCACCAGCAGAGATTGGGCAGGCTGGACTGAAGCTTTCTTT